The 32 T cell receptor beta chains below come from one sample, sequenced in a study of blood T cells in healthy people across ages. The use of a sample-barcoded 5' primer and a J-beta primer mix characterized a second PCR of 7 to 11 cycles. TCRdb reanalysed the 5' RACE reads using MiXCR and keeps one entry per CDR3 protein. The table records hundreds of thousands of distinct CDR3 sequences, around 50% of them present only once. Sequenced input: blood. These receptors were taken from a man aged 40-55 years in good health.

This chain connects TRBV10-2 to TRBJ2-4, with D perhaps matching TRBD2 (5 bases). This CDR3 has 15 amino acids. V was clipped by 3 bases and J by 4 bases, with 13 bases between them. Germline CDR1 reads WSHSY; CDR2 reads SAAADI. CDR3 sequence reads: CASSERGVAKNIQYF. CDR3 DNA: TGCGCCAGCAGTGAACGGGGTGTAGCTAAAAACATTCAGTACTTC.

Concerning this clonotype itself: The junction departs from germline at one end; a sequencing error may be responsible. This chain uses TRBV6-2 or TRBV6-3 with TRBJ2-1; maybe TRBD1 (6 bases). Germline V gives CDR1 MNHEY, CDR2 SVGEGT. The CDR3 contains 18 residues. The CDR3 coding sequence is TGTACCAGCAGTCCCCTCCACCTACAGGGCCTCCCCTTCAATGAGCAGTTCTTC. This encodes CTSSPLHLQGLPFNEQFF.

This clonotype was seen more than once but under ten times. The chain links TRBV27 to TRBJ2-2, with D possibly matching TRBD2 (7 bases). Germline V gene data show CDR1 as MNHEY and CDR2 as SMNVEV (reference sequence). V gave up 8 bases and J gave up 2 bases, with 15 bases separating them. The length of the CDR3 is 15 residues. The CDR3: CASRGAGRNTGELFF. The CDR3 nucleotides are TGTGCCAGCCGGGGGGCAGGGCGCAACACCGGGGAGCTGTTTTTT.

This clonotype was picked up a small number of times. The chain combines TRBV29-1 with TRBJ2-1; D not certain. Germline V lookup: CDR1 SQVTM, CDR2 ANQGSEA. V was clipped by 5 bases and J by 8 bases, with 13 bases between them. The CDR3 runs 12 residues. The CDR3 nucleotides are TGCAGCGTTACTTACGGCGGCGATGAGCAGTTCTTC. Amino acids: CSVTYGGDEQFF.

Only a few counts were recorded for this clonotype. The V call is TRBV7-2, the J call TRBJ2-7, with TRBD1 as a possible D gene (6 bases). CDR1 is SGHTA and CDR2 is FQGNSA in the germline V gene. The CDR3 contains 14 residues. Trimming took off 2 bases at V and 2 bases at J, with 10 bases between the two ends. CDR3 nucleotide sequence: TGTGCCAGCAGCTTATCTACAGGGACCTACGAGCAGTACTTC. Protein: CASSLSTGTYEQYF.

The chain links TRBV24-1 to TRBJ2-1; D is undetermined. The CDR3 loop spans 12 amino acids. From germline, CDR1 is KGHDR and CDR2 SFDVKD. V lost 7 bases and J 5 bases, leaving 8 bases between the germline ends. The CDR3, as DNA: TGTGCCACCAGAGGATTGCACAATGAGCAGTTCTTC. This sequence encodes CATRGLHNEQFF.

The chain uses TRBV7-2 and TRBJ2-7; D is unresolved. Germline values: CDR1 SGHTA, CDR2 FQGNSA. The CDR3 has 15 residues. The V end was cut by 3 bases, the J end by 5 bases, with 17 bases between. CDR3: CASSLQPRVGNEQYF. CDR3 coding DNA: TGTGCCAGCAGCTTGCAACCTAGGGTTGGGAACGAGCAGTACTTC.

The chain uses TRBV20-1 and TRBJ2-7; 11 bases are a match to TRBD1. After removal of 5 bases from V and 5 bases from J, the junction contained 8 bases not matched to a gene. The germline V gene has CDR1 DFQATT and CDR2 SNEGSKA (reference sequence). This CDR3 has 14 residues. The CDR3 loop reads CSAGGQGAPDEQYF. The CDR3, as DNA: TGCAGTGCTGGAGGACAGGGGGCGCCGGACGAGCAGTACTTC.

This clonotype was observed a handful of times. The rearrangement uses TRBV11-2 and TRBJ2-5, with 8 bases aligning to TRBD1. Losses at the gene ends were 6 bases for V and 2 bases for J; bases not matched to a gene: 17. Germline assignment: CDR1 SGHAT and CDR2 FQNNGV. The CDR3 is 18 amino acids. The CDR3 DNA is TGTGCCAGCAGATCACACACCGGGACAGGCACCTCTCAAGAGACCCAGTACTTC. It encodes CASRSHTGTGTSQETQYF.

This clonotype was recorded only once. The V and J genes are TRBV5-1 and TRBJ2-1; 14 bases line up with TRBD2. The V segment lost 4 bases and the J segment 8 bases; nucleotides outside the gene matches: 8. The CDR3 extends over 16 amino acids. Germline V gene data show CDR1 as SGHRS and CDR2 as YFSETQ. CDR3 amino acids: CASSIGLAGGGDEQFF. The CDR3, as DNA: TGCGCCAGCAGCATTGGACTAGCGGGAGGCGGGGATGAGCAGTTCTTC.

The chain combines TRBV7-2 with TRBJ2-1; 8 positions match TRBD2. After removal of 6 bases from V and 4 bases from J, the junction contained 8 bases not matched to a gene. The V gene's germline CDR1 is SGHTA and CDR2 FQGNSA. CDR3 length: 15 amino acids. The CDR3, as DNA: TGTGCCAGCAGAAAGGGCGGGGGGCCTTACAATGAGCAGTTCTTC. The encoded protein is CASRKGGGPYNEQFF.

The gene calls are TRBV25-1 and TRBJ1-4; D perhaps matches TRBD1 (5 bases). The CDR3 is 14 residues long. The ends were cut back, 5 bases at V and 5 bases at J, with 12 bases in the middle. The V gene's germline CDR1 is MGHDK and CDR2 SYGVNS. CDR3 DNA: TGTGCCAGCAGTACAGGTGGCCGGAATGAAAAACTGTTTTTT. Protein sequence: CASSTGGRNEKLFF.

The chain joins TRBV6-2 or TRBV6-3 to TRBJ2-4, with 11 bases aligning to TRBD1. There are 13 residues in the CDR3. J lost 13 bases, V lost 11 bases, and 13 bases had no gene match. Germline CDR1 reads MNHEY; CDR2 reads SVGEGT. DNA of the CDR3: TGTGCCGTTCGGACAGGGGGCGGAACACAGCAGTACTTC. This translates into CAVRTGGGTQQYF.

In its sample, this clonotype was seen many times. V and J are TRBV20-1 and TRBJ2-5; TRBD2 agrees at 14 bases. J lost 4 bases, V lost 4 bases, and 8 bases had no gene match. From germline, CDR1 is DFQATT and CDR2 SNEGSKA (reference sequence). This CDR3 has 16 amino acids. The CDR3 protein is CSATSGTSGRGETQYF. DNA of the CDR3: TGCAGTGCTACATCCGGGACTAGCGGGAGAGGAGAGACCCAGTACTTC.

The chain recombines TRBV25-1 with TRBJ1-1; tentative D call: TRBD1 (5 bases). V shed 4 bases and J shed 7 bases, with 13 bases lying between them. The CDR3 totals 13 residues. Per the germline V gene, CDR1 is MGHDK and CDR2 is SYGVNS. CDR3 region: CASSVGHTVEAFF. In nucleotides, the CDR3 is TGTGCCAGCAGTGTCGGACACACGGTTGAAGCTTTCTTT.

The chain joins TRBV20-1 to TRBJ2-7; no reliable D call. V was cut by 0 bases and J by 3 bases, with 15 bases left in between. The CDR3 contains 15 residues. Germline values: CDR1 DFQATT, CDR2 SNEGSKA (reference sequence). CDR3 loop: CSARDRSMIIYEQYF. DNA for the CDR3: TGCAGTGCTAGAGATCGGAGTATGATTATCTACGAGCAGTACTTC.

CDR3 coding DNA: TGTGCCAGCAGTTTCGCCTCTTTGGCAGGGTACGAGCAGTACTTC. As protein: CASSFASLAGYEQYF. This chain links TRBV6-5 with TRBJ2-7; a weak D match, TRBD1 (5 bases). The CDR3 covers 15 residues. V gave up 4 bases and J gave up 4 bases, with 17 bases separating them. CDR1 and CDR2 (germline): MNHEY, SVGAGI.

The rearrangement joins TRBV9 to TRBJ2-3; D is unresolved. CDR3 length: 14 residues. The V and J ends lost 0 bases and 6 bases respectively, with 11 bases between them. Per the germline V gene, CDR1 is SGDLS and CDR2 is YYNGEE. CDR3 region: CASSVVGVRDTQYF. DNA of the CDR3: TGTGCCAGCAGCGTAGTTGGGGTGCGGGATACGCAGTATTTT. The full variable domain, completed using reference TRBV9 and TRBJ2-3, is DSGVTQTPKHLITATGQRVTLRCSPRSGDLSVYWYQQSLDQGLQFLIQYYNGEERAKGNILERFSAQQFPDLHSELNLSSLELGDSALYFCASSVVGVRDTQYFGPGTRLTVL.

The CDR3 protein is CAISHADGNYGYTF. CDR3 nucleotides: TGTGCCATCAGTCATGCGGACGGAAACTATGGCTACACCTTC. V and J are TRBV10-3 and TRBJ1-2; D not resolved. The CDR3 loop spans 14 amino acids. Trimming shortened V by 5 bases and J by 2 bases, and 12 bases separated the two germline ends. From germline, CDR1 is ENHRY and CDR2 SYGVKD.

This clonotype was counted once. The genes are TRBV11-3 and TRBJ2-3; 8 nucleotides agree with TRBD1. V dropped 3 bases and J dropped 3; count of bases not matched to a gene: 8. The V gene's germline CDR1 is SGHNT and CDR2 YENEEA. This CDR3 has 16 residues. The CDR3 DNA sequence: TGTGCCAGCAGCTTCTTAGGACAGGGTGGGACAGATACGCAGTATTTT. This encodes CASSFLGQGGTDTQYF.

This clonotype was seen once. The CDR3 spells CASSPDRLRGYTF. In DNA, the CDR3 is TGTGCCAGCTCACCAGACAGACTTCGGGGCTACACCTTC. The chain uses TRBV18 and TRBJ1-2, with D maybe TRBD1 (5 bases). The V gene lost 2 bases and the J gene lost 8 bases, with 12 bases spanning the gap. This CDR3 has 13 residues. The germline CDR1 and CDR2 sequences are KGHSH and LQKENI.

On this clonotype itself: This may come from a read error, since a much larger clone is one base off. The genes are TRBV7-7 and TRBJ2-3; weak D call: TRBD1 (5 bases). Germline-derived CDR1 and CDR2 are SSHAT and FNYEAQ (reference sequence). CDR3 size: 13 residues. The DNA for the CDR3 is TGTGCTAGCAGCTGGGGCAACACAGATACGCAGTATTTT. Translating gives CASSWGNTDTQYF.

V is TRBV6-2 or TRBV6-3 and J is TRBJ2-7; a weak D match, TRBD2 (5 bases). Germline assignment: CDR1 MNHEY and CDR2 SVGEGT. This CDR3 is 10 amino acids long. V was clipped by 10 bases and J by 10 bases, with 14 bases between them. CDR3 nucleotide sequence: TGTGCCATCGGAAGCGGAATTCAGTACTTC. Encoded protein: CAIGSGIQYF.

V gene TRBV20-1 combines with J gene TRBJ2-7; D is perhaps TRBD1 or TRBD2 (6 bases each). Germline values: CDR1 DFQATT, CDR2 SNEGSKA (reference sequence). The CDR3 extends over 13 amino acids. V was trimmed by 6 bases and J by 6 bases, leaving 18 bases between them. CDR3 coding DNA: TGCAGTGCCTCCACCGGGGGCCCGGGCGAGCAGTACTTC. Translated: CSASTGGPGEQYF.

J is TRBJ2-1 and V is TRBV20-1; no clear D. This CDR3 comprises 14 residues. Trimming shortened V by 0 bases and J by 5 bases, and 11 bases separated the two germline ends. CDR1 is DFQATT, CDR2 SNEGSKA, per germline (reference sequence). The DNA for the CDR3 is TGCAGTGCTAGAGATATCACTGCCCACAATGAGCAGTTCTTC. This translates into CSARDITAHNEQFF.

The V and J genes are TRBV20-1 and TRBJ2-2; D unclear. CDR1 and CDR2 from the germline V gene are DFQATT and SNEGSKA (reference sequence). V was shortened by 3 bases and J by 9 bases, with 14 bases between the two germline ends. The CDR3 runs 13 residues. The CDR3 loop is CSARLIASRELFF. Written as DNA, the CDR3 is TGCAGTGCTAGGTTAATAGCTTCTAGGGAGCTGTTTTTT.

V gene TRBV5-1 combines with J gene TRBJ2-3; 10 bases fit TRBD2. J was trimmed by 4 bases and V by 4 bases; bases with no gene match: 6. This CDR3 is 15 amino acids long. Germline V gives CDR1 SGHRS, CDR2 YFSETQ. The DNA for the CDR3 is TGCGCCAGCAGCCCTAAGCGGGGGGGCGCAGATACGCAGTATTTT. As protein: CASSPKRGGADTQYF.

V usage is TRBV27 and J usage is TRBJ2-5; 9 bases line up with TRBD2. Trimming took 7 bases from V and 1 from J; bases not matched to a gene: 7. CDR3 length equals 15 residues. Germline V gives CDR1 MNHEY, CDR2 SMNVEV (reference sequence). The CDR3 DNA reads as TGTGCCAGCAAGGACAGCGGGGGGTCCCAAGAGACCCAGTACTTC. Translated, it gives CASKDSGGSQETQYF.

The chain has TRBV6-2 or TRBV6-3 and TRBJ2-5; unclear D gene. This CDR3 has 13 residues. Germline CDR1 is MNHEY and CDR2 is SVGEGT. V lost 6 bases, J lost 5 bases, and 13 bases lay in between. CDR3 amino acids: CASSDVGRETQYF. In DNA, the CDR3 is TGTGCCAGCAGCGACGTGGGCCGGGAGACCCAGTACTTC.

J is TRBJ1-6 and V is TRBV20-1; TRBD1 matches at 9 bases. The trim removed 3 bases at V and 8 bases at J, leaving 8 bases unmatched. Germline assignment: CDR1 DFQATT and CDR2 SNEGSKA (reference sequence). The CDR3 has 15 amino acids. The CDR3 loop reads CSASADRGLDSPLHF. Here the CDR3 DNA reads TGCAGTGCTAGCGCGGACAGGGGACTAGATTCACCCCTCCACTTT.

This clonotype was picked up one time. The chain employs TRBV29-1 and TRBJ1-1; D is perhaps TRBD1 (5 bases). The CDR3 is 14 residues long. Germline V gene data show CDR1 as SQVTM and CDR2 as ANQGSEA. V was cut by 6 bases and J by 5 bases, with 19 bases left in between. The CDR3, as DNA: TGCAGCGTCGCCTCAACGGGGGGGTCGACTGAAGCTTTCTTT. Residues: CSVASTGGSTEAFF.

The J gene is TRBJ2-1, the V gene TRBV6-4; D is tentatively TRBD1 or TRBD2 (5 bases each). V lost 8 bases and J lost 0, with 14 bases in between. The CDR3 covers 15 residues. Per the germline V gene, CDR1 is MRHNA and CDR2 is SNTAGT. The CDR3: CASPGPGTSYNEQFF. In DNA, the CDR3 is TGTGCCAGCCCGGGGCCCGGGACCTCCTACAATGAGCAGTTCTTC.